This T cell receptor beta chain appears in the sequencing data of a study of blood T cells in healthy people across ages. Findings and caveats of the study: Researchers deemed the diversity estimates from one million T cells underestimates. Measured against age, TCR beta diversity per million T cells decreased in a roughly linear manner.

The sample holds a few counts of this clonotype. Its target is not known. A much larger clone lies a single base off, so this may be a read error. Primers used in a second PCR of about 6 to 12 cycles were a sample-barcoded 5' primer and a J-beta primer mix. MiXCR, applied by TCRdb to the 5' RACE reads, yields one record per CDR3 protein. The table lists around 870,000 distinct CDR3 sequences, 29% of them singletons. The CDR3 sequence is 12 residues long. Germline V gene lookup returns CDR1 SGHTA and CDR2 FQGNSA. Specimen: blood. This chain connects TRBV7-2 to TRBJ2-1; D ambiguous. This clonotype was obtained from a woman older than 75 in good health. CDR3 in amino acids: CAGSLGFNEQFF. The CDR3 DNA reads as TGTGCCGGCAGCTTAGGGTTCAATGAGCAGTTCTTC. Together with reference TRBV7-2 and TRBJ2-1, the CDR3 gives the full variable domain: GAGVSQSPSNKVTEKGKDVELRCDPISGHTALYWYRQSLGQGLEFLIYFQGNSAPDKSGLPSDRFSAERTGGSVSTLTIQRTQQEDSAVYLCAGSLGFNEQFFGPGTRLTVL.